The text below deals with one T cell receptor (beta chain). Measured with immunoSEQ multiplex PCR; TCRdb has only the in-frame clones, and not every one. The sample contains approximately 93,000 clones, 88% of which appear only once. This sample stems from a study of blood T cell repertoires in COVID-19. Germline CDR1 is ENHRY and CDR2 is SYGVKD. This CDR3 is built from 12 residues. Trimming removed 6 bases from V and 6 bases from J, with 10 bases in between. Patients from Seattle were sampled longitudinally, starting during active infection. The receptor comes from a man aged 45-60 years with COVID-19, enrolled during active disease. Material for sequencing was peripheral blood. The chain has TRBV10-3 and TRBJ2-3; D is perhaps TRBD1 (5 bases). The CDR3 DNA follows: TGTGCCATCAGAGGGGCAGGGGATACGCAGTATTTT. This gives the protein CAIRGAGDTQYF.